The 20 T cell receptor beta chains below come from one sample, sequenced in a study of shared clonotypes between healthy human individuals. Clones were read by immunoSEQ multiplex PCR, and TCRdb kept only the in-frame ones, dropping some. Seen here are around 1,900,000 clones, roughly 95% observed once, and the top ten hold about 1.6%. CD45RO-negative cells were positively selected for CCR7, leaving out terminally differentiated effector memory CD45RA+ cells. The sample comprised naive CD8+ T cells from PBMCs. These receptors were obtained from a man younger than 35 in good health. Some clones in this sample may be carry-over from other donors' samples.

Here the CDR3 reads CASSIDRTSGYNEQFF. The CDR3 DNA reads as TGTGCCAGTAGTATAGACAGGACTAGCGGTTACAATGAGCAGTTCTTC. V usage is TRBV19 and J usage is TRBJ2-1, with TRBD2 matching 10 bases. Germline V gives CDR1 LNHDA, CDR2 SQIVND (reference sequence). J was trimmed by 4 bases and V by 0 bases; bases with no gene match: 3. The CDR3 is 16 residues long.

With respect to this clone: Other DNA sequences of this sample code for an identical CDR3. The chain links TRBV9 to TRBJ2-6, with a tentative D call TRBD2 (5 bases). Looked up from germline, CDR1 is SGDLS and CDR2 is YYNGEE. The length of the CDR3 is 15 residues. The germline V and J ends were trimmed by 0 bases and 4 bases, with 8 bases remaining between them. CDR3 sequence (DNA): TGTGCCAGCAGCGTAGAAGGGAGAGGGGCCAACGTCCTGACTTTC. It is translated as CASSVEGRGANVLTF.

This clone has just one count. The V and J genes are TRBV7-8 and TRBJ2-5; D is possibly TRBD1 or TRBD2 (5 bases each). CDR1 is SGHVS, CDR2 FQNEAQ, per germline. The CDR3 spans 14 residues. The V gene lost 1 base and the J gene lost 5 bases, with 11 bases spanning the gap. The CDR3 DNA reads as TGTGCCAGCAGCTTAGGGGGGACGGGGGAGACCCAGTACTTC. This encodes CASSLGGTGETQYF.

The rearrangement uses TRBV4-1 and TRBJ2-7; 7 bases are a match to TRBD2. V shed 0 bases and J 5 bases; nucleotides not matched to a gene: 13. Looked up from germline, CDR1 is MGHRA and CDR2 is YSYEKL. The length of the CDR3 is 17 residues. Here the CDR3 reads CASSQDAPLAVFDEQYF. The CDR3 DNA reads TGCGCCAGCAGCCAAGATGCCCCTCTAGCGGTATTCGACGAGCAGTACTTC.

The CDR3 is CASAGREGYNEQFF. The CDR3, as DNA: TGTGCCAGCGCGGGGCGGGAGGGTTACAATGAGCAGTTCTTC. The chain combines TRBV7-3 with TRBJ2-1; 9 bases are a match to TRBD2. The CDR3 is 14 residues long. The germline gives CDR1 SGHTA, CDR2 FQGTGA. The J segment lost 4 bases and the V segment lost 8 bases, leaving 6 bases of the junction unmatched.

The V gene is TRBV9, the J gene TRBJ2-3; 8 positions agree with TRBD1. This CDR3 has 17 amino acids. CDR1 and CDR2 (germline): SGDLS, YYNGEE. Trimming took 4 bases from V and 0 from J; bases not matched to a gene: 10. CDR3 protein: CASSTRTGSWSTDTQYF. In DNA, the CDR3 is TGTGCCAGCAGCACTCGGACAGGGAGTTGGAGCACAGATACGCAGTATTTT.

This chain connects TRBV10-3 to TRBJ1-1; tentatively, D is TRBD1 (6 bases). Germline CDR1 is ENHRY and CDR2 is SYGVKD. V gave up 8 bases and J gave up 1 base, with 8 bases separating them. This CDR3 contains 12 residues. The DNA of the CDR3 is TGTGCCATCGGGACAAGGAACACTGAAGCTTTCTTT. Its translation is CAIGTRNTEAFF.

This clone came up a few times. This same CDR3 is encoded by further DNA sequences in the sample. The V and J genes are TRBV9 and TRBJ2-1, with 8 bases matching TRBD2. The CDR3 consists of 15 residues. CDR1 is SGDLS and CDR2 is YYNGEE in the germline V gene. Losses at the gene ends were 0 bases for V and 2 bases for J; bases not matched to a gene: 1. Here the CDR3 reads CASSVGGRTYNEQFF. The CDR3 region has the DNA TGTGCCAGCAGCGTAGGCGGGAGGACCTACAATGAGCAGTTCTTC.

The rearrangement links TRBV27 to TRBJ1-3; D not certain. The CDR3 consists of 17 residues. CDR1 MNHEY and CDR2 SMNVEV come from the germline V gene (reference sequence). V was clipped by 4 bases and J by 0 bases, with 16 bases between them. The CDR3 DNA is TGTGCCAGCAGTTCCCTCTATGGGCTGGGCTCTGGAAACACCATATATTTT. This sequence encodes CASSSLYGLGSGNTIYF.

The chain employs TRBV7-6 and TRBJ2-2; 12 nucleotides line up with TRBD2. The CDR3 length is 17 residues. Germline trimming cut 3 bases from V and 4 bases from J; bases unmatched to any gene: 6. Germline V gene lookup returns CDR1 SGHVS and CDR2 FNYEAQ. CDR3 in amino acids: CASSFRTSGTSTGELFF. CDR3 in DNA: TGTGCCAGCAGCTTTCGGACTAGCGGGACGAGCACCGGGGAGCTGTTTTTT.

On this clone: The sample has other DNA sequences that encode this CDR3 too. The V gene is TRBV9, the J gene TRBJ2-1; 10 positions match TRBD2. The V and J ends lost 2 bases and 4 bases, in that order; junction bases with no gene match: 6. Germline CDR1 reads SGDLS; CDR2 reads YYNGEE. The CDR3 is 16 amino acids. The CDR3 loop reads CASSVGSGREYNEQFF. DNA of the CDR3: TGTGCCAGCAGCGTGGGAAGCGGGAGGGAATACAATGAGCAGTTCTTC. Full variable domain (rest looked up from reference TRBV9 and TRBJ2-1): DSGVTQTPKHLITATGQRVTLRCSPRSGDLSVYWYQQSLDQGLQFLIQYYNGEERAKGNILERFSAQQFPDLHSELNLSSLELGDSALYFCASSVGSGREYNEQFFGPGTRLTVL.

The J gene is TRBJ1-1, the V gene TRBV6-5; D not certain. CDR3 length: 16 residues. Trimming took 0 bases from V and 0 from J, leaving 11 bases between them. Germline V gene sequence: CDR1 MNHEY, CDR2 SVGAGI. The CDR3 coding sequence is TGTGCCAGCAGTTACTCCCGGGCCTCCCTGAACACTGAAGCTTTCTTT. This translates into CASSYSRASLNTEAFF.

The V and J genes are TRBV14 and TRBJ2-3; D is unresolved. The CDR3 loop spans 12 amino acids. V gave up 0 bases and J gave up 7 bases, with 5 bases separating them. Germline V gene data show CDR1 as SGHDN and CDR2 as FVKESK. CDR3: CASSQEPHTQYF. The CDR3 nucleotides read TGTGCCAGCAGCCAAGAGCCCCATACGCAGTATTTT.

The table lists this clone with a count of one. J is TRBJ2-5 and V is TRBV7-2, with 9 bases matching TRBD1. The J segment lost 7 bases and the V segment lost 7 bases, leaving 22 bases of the junction unmatched. Germline CDR1 is SGHTA and CDR2 is FQGNSA. CDR3 length equals 18 residues. In nucleotides, the CDR3 is TGTGCCAGCACCGAACTCCCGGGACAGGGATCGGGAGTTGGGACCCAGTACTTC. This codes for CASTELPGQGSGVGTQYF. The full variable domain, in which reference TRBV7-2 and TRBJ2-5 provide the parts outside the CDR3, is GAGVSQSPSNKVTEKGKDVELRCDPISGHTALYWYRQSLGQGLEFLIYFQGNSAPDKSGLPSDRFSAERTGGSVSTLTIQRTQQEDSAVYLCASTELPGQGSGVGTQYFGPGTRLLVL.

The chain is built from TRBV4-1 and TRBJ2-7, with no clear D. The CDR3 runs to 17 residues. The germline V and J ends were trimmed by 0 bases and 1 base, with 16 bases remaining between them. The germline V gene has CDR1 MGHRA and CDR2 YSYEKL. CDR3 sequence: CASSQEVQHQDSYEQYF. For the CDR3, the DNA is TGCGCCAGCAGCCAAGAGGTCCAGCACCAGGATTCCTACGAGCAGTACTTC.

This chain links TRBV5-1 with TRBJ2-3; 9 nucleotides align to TRBD1. J lost 4 bases, V lost 4 bases, and 13 bases had no gene match. The CDR3 runs to 17 residues. Germline CDR1 is SGHRS and CDR2 is YFSETQ. CDR3 bases: TGCGCCAGCAGCGCCGAACAGGGGGCGCATCCCCCAGATACGCAGTATTTT. Translated: CASSAEQGAHPPDTQYF. Full variable domain (rest looked up from reference TRBV5-1 and TRBJ2-3): KAGVTQTPRYLIKTRGQQVTLSCSPISGHRSVSWYQQTPGQGLQFLFEYFSETQRNKGNFPGRFSGRQFSNSRSEMNVSTLELGDSALYLCASSAEQGAHPPDTQYFGPGTRLTVL.

The genes are TRBV5-1 and TRBJ2-7; D tentatively reads TRBD1 or TRBD2 (6 bases each). The CDR3 contains 15 residues. Germline V gene lookup returns CDR1 SGHRS and CDR2 YFSETQ. V shed 3 bases and J shed 6 bases, with 19 bases lying between them. The DNA of the CDR3 is TGCGCCAGCAGCTCGCCAGGGGAGACCGGGGGCGAGCAGTACTTC. As protein: CASSSPGETGGEQYF.

The chain employs TRBV2 and TRBJ2-5; D is unresolved. The CDR3 length is 14 residues. Per germline, CDR1 SNHLY and CDR2 FYNNEI. Trimming removed 4 bases from V and 3 bases from J, with 12 bases in between. In nucleotides, the CDR3 is TGTGCCAGCAGTGGACCCCCAACTAAAGAGACCCAGTACTTC. It specifies CASSGPPTKETQYF.

This chain links TRBV14 with TRBJ2-7, with D unresolved. The CDR3 sequence is 13 residues long. Germline CDR1 is SGHDN and CDR2 is FVKESK. V was pared by 4 bases and J by 5 bases, with 12 bases between. The CDR3 reads CASSRKLDNEQYF. In DNA form, the CDR3 reads TGTGCCAGCAGCCGGAAATTAGATAACGAGCAGTACTTC.

The J gene is TRBJ2-1, the V gene TRBV4-1; TRBD1 agrees at 8 bases. The ends lost 1 base at V and 0 bases at J; junction bases unmatched: 5. The CDR3 has 17 residues. CDR1 and CDR2 from the germline V gene are MGHRA and YSYEKL. In DNA, the CDR3 is TGCGCCAGCAGCCAAGCAGGGGGCGAGAGCTCCTACAATGAGCAGTTCTTC. Its translation: CASSQAGGESSYNEQFF.